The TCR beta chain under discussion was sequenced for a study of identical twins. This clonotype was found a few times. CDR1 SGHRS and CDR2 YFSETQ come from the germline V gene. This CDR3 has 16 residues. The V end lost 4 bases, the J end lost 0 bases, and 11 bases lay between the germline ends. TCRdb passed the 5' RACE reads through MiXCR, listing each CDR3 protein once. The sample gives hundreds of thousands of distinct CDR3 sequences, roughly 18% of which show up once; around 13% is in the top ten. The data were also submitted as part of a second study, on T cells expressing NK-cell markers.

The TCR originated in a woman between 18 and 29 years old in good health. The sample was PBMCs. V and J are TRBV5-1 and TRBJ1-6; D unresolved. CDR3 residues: CASSAGRSSYNSPLHF. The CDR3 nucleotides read TGCGCCAGCAGCGCCGGACGGAGCTCCTATAATTCACCCCTCCACTTT.